This entry lists 27 T cell receptor beta chains sequenced from one sample in a study of cytomegalovirus exposure and HLA in healthy donors. Clones were sequenced by immunoSEQ multiplex PCR, and TCRdb holds only the in-frame ones, with some missing. The sample gives 78,000 or so clones, 95% to 97% of which show up once; about 1.6% is in the top ten. Sequencing was performed on PBMCs. Receptors were obtained from a man aged 18 to 35 in good health and CMV-seropositive.

The J gene is TRBJ2-2, the V gene TRBV28; tentatively, D is TRBD1 (6 bases). V lost 3 bases and J 3 bases, leaving 20 bases between the germline ends. The CDR3 loop spans 18 amino acids. Germline V gene data show CDR1 as MDHEN and CDR2 as SYDVKM. For the CDR3, the DNA is TGTGCCAGCAGTTTCGACCCCCGGGACACAACACACACCGGGGAGCTGTTTTTT. Translation gives CASSFDPRDTTHTGELFF.

V is TRBV10-2 and J is TRBJ1-4; 7 bases map to TRBD1. The CDR3 runs to 14 residues. Germline CDR1 and CDR2: WSHSY and SAAADI. The J segment lost 4 bases and the V segment lost 7 bases, leaving 6 bases of the junction unmatched. DNA for the CDR3: TGCGCCAGCACCGAGACAGGGAGTAATGAAAAACTGTTTTTT. Protein sequence: CASTETGSNEKLFF.

The chain joins TRBV7-8 to TRBJ1-1; 9 bases are shared with TRBD1. Per germline, CDR1 SGHVS and CDR2 FQNEAQ. There are 15 residues in the CDR3. J was trimmed by 4 bases and V by 1 base; bases with no gene match: 4. CDR3 amino acids: CASSLGDRVFTEAFF. The CDR3 region has the DNA TGTGCCAGCAGCTTAGGGGACAGGGTGTTCACTGAAGCTTTCTTT.

J is TRBJ2-1 and V is TRBV6-5; 8 nucleotides align to TRBD2. The germline V gene encodes CDR1 MNHEY and CDR2 SVGAGI. J was trimmed by 7 bases and V by 0 bases; bases with no gene match: 2. The CDR3 totals 14 residues. This CDR3 is CASSYSGLENEQFF. The CDR3 coding sequence is TGTGCCAGCAGTTACTCGGGACTAGAGAATGAGCAGTTCTTC.

The chain combines TRBV19 with TRBJ2-5; TRBD2 matches at 11 bases. The germline gives CDR1 LNHDA, CDR2 SQIVND (reference sequence). The V segment lost 6 bases and the J segment 1 base; nucleotides outside the gene matches: 7. The CDR3 length is 16 residues. CDR3 DNA sequence: TGTGCCAGTAGCGAGACCGGACTAGCGGGCCAAGAGACCCAGTACTTC. As protein: CASSETGLAGQETQYF.

V and J are TRBV6-1 and TRBJ2-3; maybe TRBD2 (6 bases). From germline, CDR1 is MNHNS and CDR2 SASEGT. This CDR3 spans 15 amino acids. V dropped 3 bases and J dropped 2 bases, with 12 bases sitting between them. CDR3 in amino acids: CASSDWEDHTDTQYF. In nucleotides, the CDR3 is TGTGCCAGCAGTGATTGGGAGGATCACACAGATACGCAGTATTTT.

V is TRBV10-3 and J is TRBJ2-5; 9 bases map to TRBD2. Looked up from germline, CDR1 is ENHRY and CDR2 is SYGVKD. The CDR3 runs to 14 residues. V shed 4 bases, J shed 2 bases, and the junction held 2 bases outside the gene matches. This CDR3 is CAISAGLAQETQYF. Here the CDR3 DNA reads TGTGCCATCAGTGCAGGACTAGCGCAAGAGACCCAGTACTTC.

The gene calls are TRBV5-1 and TRBJ1-6; the D gene is possibly TRBD1 (5 bases). This CDR3 spans 14 amino acids. The germline V gene has CDR1 SGHRS and CDR2 YFSETQ. Trimming removed 0 bases at V and 7 bases at J, with 8 bases between. This chain's CDR3 is CASSLGPGNSPLHF. CDR3 coding DNA: TGCGCCAGCAGCTTGGGGCCAGGGAATTCACCCCTCCACTTT.

V gene TRBV7-8 combines with J gene TRBJ2-1; 7 nucleotides agree with TRBD1. Germline V gene lookup returns CDR1 SGHVS and CDR2 FQNEAQ. V shed 4 bases, J shed 4 bases, and the junction held 7 bases outside the gene matches. This CDR3 spans 15 amino acids. CDR3 in DNA: TGTGCCAGCAGCTCAGACAGGGAGATATACAATGAGCAGTTCTTC. This translates into CASSSDREIYNEQFF.

The chain employs TRBV7-2 and TRBJ2-3, with a tentative D call TRBD2 (5 bases). This CDR3 spans 12 amino acids. The V end was cut by 5 bases, the J end by 7 bases, with 10 bases between. CDR1 SGHTA and CDR2 FQGNSA come from the germline V gene. Here the CDR3 reads CASSPRGNTQYF. The CDR3 DNA follows: TGTGCCAGCAGCCCCCGGGGAAATACGCAGTATTTT.

This chain uses TRBV5-1 with TRBJ1-4; 7 positions agree with TRBD1. The trim removed 0 bases at V and 7 bases at J, leaving 9 bases unmatched. The CDR3 sequence is 16 residues long. Germline V gene data show CDR1 as SGHRS and CDR2 as YFSETQ. This chain's CDR3 is CASSLGSFQGGEKLFF. The CDR3, as DNA: TGCGCCAGCAGCTTGGGATCGTTTCAGGGGGGTGAAAAACTGTTTTTT. The complete variable domain, with remaining parts taken from reference TRBV5-1 and TRBJ1-4, reads KAGVTQTPRYLIKTRGQQVTLSCSPISGHRSVSWYQQTPGQGLQFLFEYFSETQRNKGNFPGRFSGRQFSNSRSEMNVSTLELGDSALYLCASSLGSFQGGEKLFFGSGTQLSVL.

This clone has a single count. This chain uses TRBV7-2 with TRBJ2-7; D may be TRBD2 (5 bases). The CDR3 sequence is 15 residues long. Germline V gene sequence: CDR1 SGHTA, CDR2 FQGNSA. V was cut by 1 base and J by 3 bases, with 13 bases left in between. The CDR3 DNA reads TGTGCCAGCAGCTTAGGGGGATTCGGGGTCTACGAGCAGTACTTC. Encoded protein: CASSLGGFGVYEQYF.

The V and J genes are TRBV6-5 and TRBJ1-2, with D possibly TRBD1 on 6 matching bases. The V and J ends lost 2 bases and 8 bases respectively, with 12 bases between them. CDR3 size: 13 residues. Germline V gives CDR1 MNHEY, CDR2 SVGAGI. The CDR3 loop reads CASSYANRDGYTF. CDR3 DNA sequence: TGTGCCAGCAGTTACGCCAACAGGGACGGCTACACCTTC.

The gene calls are TRBV5-1 and TRBJ2-5; 8 positions agree with TRBD1. With 0 bases clipped from V and 0 bases from J, the junction kept 1 base outside the gene matches. There are 15 residues in the CDR3. From germline, CDR1 is SGHRS and CDR2 YFSETQ. As DNA, the CDR3 is TGCGCCAGCAGCTTGGGACAGGGGTACCAAGAGACCCAGTACTTC. Its translation: CASSLGQGYQETQYF.

The chain employs TRBV11-3 and TRBJ2-7, with TRBD2 matching over 8 bases. The junction had 8 bases not matched to a gene; V was cut back by 3 bases and J by 7 bases. The germline CDR1 and CDR2 sequences are SGHNT and YENEEA. The CDR3 length is 14 residues. The CDR3 loop reads CASSFLSSGYEQYF. The CDR3 coding sequence is TGTGCCAGCAGCTTCTTGTCTAGCGGGTATGAGCAGTACTTC.

The V and J genes are TRBV29-1 and TRBJ2-5; D is possibly TRBD2 (5 bases). V lost 4 bases to trimming and J lost 4 bases, with 10 bases between them. The CDR3 consists of 12 residues. Germline V lookup: CDR1 SQVTM, CDR2 ANQGSEA. The CDR3 bases are TGCAGCGTTGGGCTCAGCGGAGAGACCCAGTACTTC. It is translated as CSVGLSGETQYF.

J is TRBJ2-2 and V is TRBV5-6; TRBD2 aligns across 10 bases. Germline V lookup: CDR1 SGHDT, CDR2 YYEEEE. CDR3 length: 18 amino acids. V lost 4 bases to trimming and J lost 5 bases; unmatched junction nucleotides: 14. The DNA of the CDR3 is TGTGCCAGCAGCGACTTTCTAGCGGGGGAAGCCAATACCGGGGAGCTGTTTTTT. This sequence encodes CASSDFLAGEANTGELFF. The variable domain in full, completed from reference TRBV5-6 and TRBJ2-2, reads DAGVTQSPTHLIKTRGQQVTLRCSPKSGHDTVSWYQQALGQGPQFIFQYYEEEERQRGNFPDRFSGHQFPNYSSELNVNALLLGDSALYLCASSDFLAGEANTGELFFGEGSRLTVL.

The rearrangement uses TRBV19 and TRBJ1-4, with D possibly matching TRBD1 (6 bases). The V gene lost 1 base and the J gene lost 11 bases, with 11 bases spanning the gap. CDR1 is LNHDA and CDR2 is SQIVND in the germline V gene (reference sequence). This CDR3 comprises 13 residues. CDR3 residues: CASSIGTEGKLFF. As DNA, the CDR3 is TGTGCCAGTAGTATAGGGACAGAAGGGAAACTGTTTTTT.

This clone has a single count. The genes are TRBV20-1 and TRBJ1-2; D is uncertain. The CDR3 runs 11 residues. V gave up 5 bases and J gave up 7 bases, with 11 bases separating them. The germline V gene encodes CDR1 DFQATT and CDR2 SNEGSKA (reference sequence). CDR3 loop: CSAPISGGYTF. The CDR3 DNA sequence: TGCAGTGCTCCCATATCGGGTGGCTACACCTTC.

This sequence joins TRBV9 and TRBJ2-3; possibly TRBD1 for D (5 bases). CDR3 length: 17 amino acids. Germline V gene sequence: CDR1 SGDLS, CDR2 YYNGEE. Between the trimmed V and J ends, which lost 2 bases and 2 bases, there was a span of 18 bases. CDR3 bases: TGTGCCAGCAGCGTTCAGGGTGGGCGGACCCTCACAGATACGCAGTATTTT. This translates into CASSVQGGRTLTDTQYF.

Only one count was recorded for this clone. The chain has TRBV7-2 and TRBJ1-1; 7 bases agree with TRBD1. Looked up from germline, CDR1 is SGHTA and CDR2 is FQGNSA. The CDR3 is 15 residues long. V shed 4 bases and J 1 base; nucleotides not matched to a gene: 6. The CDR3 loop reads CASSYNRGGNTEAFF. The CDR3 bases are TGTGCCAGCAGCTATAACAGGGGCGGGAACACTGAAGCTTTCTTT.

With respect to this clone: Other DNA sequences in the sample encode the same CDR3. The chain uses TRBV18 and TRBJ1-1; perhaps TRBD1 as D (6 bases). The CDR3 totals 13 residues. Germline CDR1 KGHSH, CDR2 LQKENI. The ends were cut back, 3 bases at V and 5 bases at J, with 10 bases in the middle. The CDR3 loop reads CASSPQGNTEAFF. The CDR3 DNA follows: TGTGCCAGCTCACCCCAGGGGAATACTGAAGCTTTCTTT.

This chain uses TRBV27 with TRBJ1-2; 9 bases are shared with TRBD1. J lost 0 bases, V lost 7 bases, and 6 bases had no gene match. The length of the CDR3 is 15 residues. CDR1 and CDR2 (germline): MNHEY, SMNVEV (reference sequence). Here the CDR3 DNA reads TGTGCCAGCACTCTCCGACAGGGGGCTAACTATGGCTACACCTTC. Encoded protein: CASTLRQGANYGYTF.

This chain joins TRBV5-1 and TRBJ2-7, with D perhaps TRBD2 (6 bases). Trimming removed 2 bases from V and 1 base from J, with 10 bases in between. This CDR3 has 14 amino acids. Germline V gene sequence: CDR1 SGHRS, CDR2 YFSETQ. The CDR3 nucleotides read TGCGCCAGCAGCTTCGGAGGGATGTCCTACGAGCAGTACTTC. Translation: CASSFGGMSYEQYF.

The chain recombines TRBV7-6 with TRBJ1-1, with 9 bases aligning to TRBD1. The CDR3 has 14 residues. The V gene's germline CDR1 is SGHVS and CDR2 FNYEAQ. Unmatched junction bases numbered 6, after V lost 5 bases and J lost 5 bases. The CDR3 loop reads CASSLTGGATEAFF. The CDR3 bases are TGTGCCAGCAGCCTTACAGGGGGCGCGACTGAAGCTTTCTTT.

The V gene is TRBV11-2, the J gene TRBJ2-1; 7 bases are a match to TRBD2. V was clipped by 5 bases and J by 1 base; unmatched bases: 5. In germline, CDR1 is SGHAT, CDR2 FQNNGV. This CDR3 has 15 amino acids. CDR3 DNA: TGTGCCAGCAGCCCCCCGGGAGGTTCCTACAATGAGCAGTTCTTC. Its translation: CASSPPGGSYNEQFF.

This sequence joins TRBV11-2 and TRBJ2-7, with D unresolved. Trimming removed 1 base at V and 4 bases at J, with 11 bases between. This CDR3 is 14 amino acids long. Germline V gives CDR1 SGHAT, CDR2 FQNNGV. The CDR3 protein is CASSLVPEVYEQYF. The CDR3 bases are TGTGCCAGCAGCTTAGTGCCAGAGGTGTACGAGCAGTACTTC.